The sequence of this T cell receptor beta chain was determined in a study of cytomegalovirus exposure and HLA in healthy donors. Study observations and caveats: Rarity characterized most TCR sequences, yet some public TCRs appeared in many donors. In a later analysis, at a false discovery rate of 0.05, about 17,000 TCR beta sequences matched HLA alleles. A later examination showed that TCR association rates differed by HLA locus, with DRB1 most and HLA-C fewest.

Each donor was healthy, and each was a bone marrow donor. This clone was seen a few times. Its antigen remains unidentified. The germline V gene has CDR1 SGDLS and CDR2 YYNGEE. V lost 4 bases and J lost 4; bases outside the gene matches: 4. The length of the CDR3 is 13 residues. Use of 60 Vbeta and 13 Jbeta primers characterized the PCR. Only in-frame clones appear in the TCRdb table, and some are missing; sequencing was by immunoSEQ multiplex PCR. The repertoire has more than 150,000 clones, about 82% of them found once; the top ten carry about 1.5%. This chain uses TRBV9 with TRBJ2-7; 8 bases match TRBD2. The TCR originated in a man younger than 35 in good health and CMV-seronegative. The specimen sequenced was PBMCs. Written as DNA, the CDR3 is TGTGCCAGCAGCACCGCGGGGGGATACGAGCAGTACTTC. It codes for CASSTAGGYEQYF.